This TCR beta chain was sequenced during a study of blood T cells in healthy people across ages. CDR3 length equals 17 residues. From germline, CDR1 is SNHLY and CDR2 FYNNEI. V was pared by 5 bases and J by 11 bases, with 16 bases of the junction left unmatched. Using a J-beta primer mix together with a sample-barcoded 5' primer, a second PCR was run for roughly 7 to 11 cycles. TCRdb passed the 5' RACE reads through MiXCR, listing each CDR3 protein once. Of 700,000 or so distinct CDR3 sequences listed, about 43% are singletons. This receptor was taken from a man older than 75 in good health. The chain couples TRBV2 to TRBJ2-5; TRBD2 aligns across 14 bases. Input material: blood. The CDR3 loop is CASSPFRLAGGPNEQYF. CDR3 sequence (DNA): TGTGCCAGCAGTCCCTTCCGACTAGCGGGAGGGCCAAATGAGCAGTACTTC.